This entry lists 19 T cell receptor beta chains sequenced from one sample in a study of cytomegalovirus exposure and HLA in healthy donors. The study ran its PCR with 60 Vbeta and 13 Jbeta primers. Using immunoSEQ multiplex PCR, the repertoire was profiled, and TCRdb retains in-frame clones only, with some absent. The sample includes about 210,000 clones, approximately 81% of them seen just once. The sample taken for sequencing was PBMCs. All receptors derive from a girl under 10 years old in good health and CMV-seronegative.

Here the CDR3 reads CASRIRDYVETQYF. CDR3 coding DNA: TGCGCCAGCAGAATCCGGGACTACGTGGAGACCCAGTACTTC. This rearrangement joins TRBV5-1 to TRBJ2-5; 7 bases align to TRBD2. Trimming cost V 5 bases and J 5 bases; bases outside gene matches: 9. CDR1 and CDR2 (germline): SGHRS, YFSETQ. The length of the CDR3 is 14 residues.

The rearrangement joins TRBV5-1 to TRBJ2-7, with 9 bases matching TRBD1. The CDR3 spans 13 residues. Germline values: CDR1 SGHRS, CDR2 YFSETQ. V gave up 4 bases and J gave up 4 bases; unmatched junction bases: 3. CDR3 bases: TGCGCCAGCAGCATGGACAGGGGATACGAGCAGTACTTC. It codes for CASSMDRGYEQYF. Supplemented by reference TRBV5-1 and TRBJ2-7, the full variable domain reads KAGVTQTPRYLIKTRGQQVTLSCSPISGHRSVSWYQQTPGQGLQFLFEYFSETQRNKGNFPGRFSGRQFSNSRSEMNVSTLELGDSALYLCASSMDRGYEQYFGPGTRLTVT.

The V and J genes are TRBV6-5 and TRBJ1-1; D is perhaps TRBD1 (5 bases). Looked up from germline, CDR1 is MNHEY and CDR2 is SVGAGI. The V end lost 6 bases, the J end lost 6 bases, and 20 bases lay between the germline ends. This CDR3 has 15 amino acids. Here the CDR3 DNA reads TGTGCCAGCAGCCGCCTCAAGGAGGGGAGGGCTGAAGCTTTCTTT. Translation gives CASSRLKEGRAEAFF.

The gene calls are TRBV5-8 and TRBJ2-7; D not certain. V was clipped by 0 bases and J by 4 bases, with 8 bases between them. Looked up from germline, CDR1 is SGHTS and CDR2 is YDEGEE. The CDR3 runs to 13 residues. The DNA for the CDR3 is TGTGCCAGCAGCTTGGGCTTACATTACGAGCAGTACTTC. Translation gives CASSLGLHYEQYF.

The chain combines TRBV5-1 with TRBJ1-2; tentative D call: TRBD1 (5 bases). The CDR3 contains 14 residues. Germline CDR1 and CDR2: SGHRS and YFSETQ. Trimming removed 2 bases from V and 4 bases from J, with 12 bases in between. DNA for the CDR3: TGCGCCAGCAGCTTCGGAGACAGAATCTATGGCTACACCTTC. Protein sequence: CASSFGDRIYGYTF.

A single count supports this clone. J is TRBJ2-5 and V is TRBV11-2; 12 bases match TRBD2. Germline V gene sequence: CDR1 SGHAT, CDR2 FQNNGV. The trim removed 1 base at V and 2 bases at J, leaving 2 bases unmatched. CDR3 length: 16 residues. CDR3 protein: CASSLALAGGQETQYF. CDR3 DNA sequence: TGTGCCAGCAGCTTAGCACTAGCGGGAGGACAAGAGACCCAGTACTTC.

The chain has TRBV7-2 and TRBJ2-3; D is unclear. Per the germline V gene, CDR1 is SGHTA and CDR2 is FQGNSA. V lost 7 bases and J 6 bases, leaving 8 bases between the germline ends. This CDR3 has 11 residues. The CDR3 DNA reads as TGTGCCAGCACCTTTGCGGATACGCAGTATTTT. Translation: CASTFADTQYF.

The V gene is TRBV5-1, the J gene TRBJ1-1; D is possibly TRBD1 (5 bases). This CDR3 contains 15 residues. Trimming left V 1 base short and J 3 bases short, with 13 bases between. The germline gives CDR1 SGHRS, CDR2 YFSETQ. The CDR3 here is CASSLYGGWDTEAFF. The CDR3 region has the DNA TGCGCCAGCAGCTTGTACGGGGGGTGGGACACTGAAGCTTTCTTT. Full variable domain (rest looked up from reference TRBV5-1 and TRBJ1-1): KAGVTQTPRYLIKTRGQQVTLSCSPISGHRSVSWYQQTPGQGLQFLFEYFSETQRNKGNFPGRFSGRQFSNSRSEMNVSTLELGDSALYLCASSLYGGWDTEAFFGQGTRLTVV.

This rearrangement joins TRBV5-5 to TRBJ2-1; D gene ambiguous. The length of the CDR3 is 14 residues. CDR1 SGHKS and CDR2 YYEKEE come from the germline V gene (reference sequence). V was shortened by 0 bases and J by 7 bases, with 11 bases between the two germline ends. The CDR3 sequence is CASSLVQLVNEQFF. CDR3 in DNA: TGTGCCAGCAGCTTGGTACAGTTAGTAAATGAGCAGTTCTTC.

The chain is built from TRBV19 and TRBJ1-1; a possible D gene is TRBD1 (5 bases). Trimming shortened V by 2 bases and J by 2 bases, and 9 bases separated the two germline ends. The CDR3 runs 14 residues. CDR1 is LNHDA and CDR2 is SQIVND in the germline V gene (reference sequence). The CDR3 coding sequence is TGTGCCAGTAGTATACAGGGCTCTAACACTGAAGCTTTCTTT. This codes for CASSIQGSNTEAFF.

The rearrangement links TRBV6-1 to TRBJ1-5; unclear D gene. The CDR3 runs 15 residues. V lost 0 bases and J lost 7, with 13 bases in between. Per the germline V gene, CDR1 is MNHNS and CDR2 is SASEGT. DNA of the CDR3: TGTGCCAGCAGTGAAGCGCTTATAGGGAGACAGCCCCAGCATTTT. Protein sequence: CASSEALIGRQPQHF.

The gene calls are TRBV5-1 and TRBJ2-1; 7 bases map to TRBD2. J gave up 0 bases and V 0 bases, and 15 bases lay outside the gene matches. The CDR3 length is 20 residues. CDR1 is SGHRS and CDR2 is YFSETQ in the germline V gene. The CDR3 DNA is TGCGCCAGCAGCTTGGATCGGGAGGTCATGCGCCGTACCTCCTACAATGAGCAGTTCTTC. This gives the protein CASSLDREVMRRTSYNEQFF. Together with reference TRBV5-1 and TRBJ2-1, the CDR3 gives the full variable domain: KAGVTQTPRYLIKTRGQQVTLSCSPISGHRSVSWYQQTPGQGLQFLFEYFSETQRNKGNFPGRFSGRQFSNSRSEMNVSTLELGDSALYLCASSLDREVMRRTSYNEQFFGPGTRLTVL.

The V and J genes are TRBV7-9 and TRBJ2-3; the D gene is possibly TRBD1 (5 bases). The CDR3 has 15 residues. Germline values: CDR1 SEHNR, CDR2 FQNEAQ (reference sequence). The ends were cut back, 3 bases at V and 2 bases at J, with 12 bases in the middle. CDR3 in DNA: TGTGCCAGCAGCTTTTCCCAGGACAACACAGATACGCAGTATTTT. This sequence encodes CASSFSQDNTDTQYF. Full variable domain (rest looked up from reference TRBV7-9 and TRBJ2-3): DTGVSQNPRHKITKRGQNVTFRCDPISEHNRLYWYRQTLGQGPEFLTYFQNEAQLEKSRLLSDRFSAERPKGSFSTLEIQRTEQGDSAMYLCASSFSQDNTDTQYFGPGTRLTVL.

The chain employs TRBV9 and TRBJ2-3; possibly TRBD1 for D (5 bases). Trimming pared 4 bases from V and 10 bases from J, leaving 13 bases between. The germline gives CDR1 SGDLS, CDR2 YYNGEE. The CDR3 loop spans 12 amino acids. The CDR3 loop reads CASSPDSGSQYF. The CDR3, as DNA: TGTGCCAGCAGCCCCGACAGTGGCTCGCAGTATTTT.

This rearrangement joins TRBV5-4 to TRBJ1-2; TRBD1 might be the D (6 bases). CDR1 is SGHNT, CDR2 YYREEE, per germline (reference sequence). The V end lost 2 bases, the J end lost 0 bases, and 8 bases lay between the germline ends. This CDR3 region has 14 residues. CDR3 in DNA: TGTGCCAGCAGCTTACAGGGAGCTAACTATGGCTACACCTTC. Its protein is CASSLQGANYGYTF.

The chain is built from TRBV5-8 and TRBJ2-2; D perhaps matches TRBD1 (5 bases). Trimming took off 4 bases at V and 0 bases at J, with 13 bases between the two ends. CDR3 size: 16 residues. In germline, CDR1 is SGHTS, CDR2 YDEGEE. CDR3 nucleotides: TGTGCCAGCAGCCTTCATAAGGGGACGAACACCGGGGAGCTGTTTTTT. Its translation is CASSLHKGTNTGELFF.

The gene calls are TRBV18 and TRBJ2-7; the match to TRBD1 covers 8 bases. The CDR3 extends over 14 amino acids. The V and J ends lost 3 bases and 2 bases, in that order; junction bases with no gene match: 3. CDR1 is KGHSH and CDR2 is LQKENI in the germline V gene. In nucleotides, the CDR3 is TGTGCCAGCTCACCTCAGGGACAGGCCTACGAGCAGTACTTC. It codes for CASSPQGQAYEQYF.

The V and J genes are TRBV2 and TRBJ2-1; 7 nucleotides align to TRBD2. From germline, CDR1 is SNHLY and CDR2 FYNNEI. The CDR3 runs to 13 residues. The trim removed 7 bases at V and 3 bases at J, leaving 3 bases unmatched. The CDR3 coding sequence is TGTGCCAGCAACCCTAGCGGCTACAATGAGCAGTTCTTC. Amino acid sequence: CASNPSGYNEQFF.

J is TRBJ2-7 and V is TRBV19, with 12 nucleotides matching TRBD1. CDR3 size: 14 residues. Unmatched junction bases numbered 3, after V lost 3 bases and J lost 6 bases. Germline assignment: CDR1 LNHDA and CDR2 SQIVND (reference sequence). The CDR3 region has the DNA TGTGCCAGTAGTATTTGGGGACAGGGGGCCGAGCAGTACTTC. It translates to CASSIWGQGAEQYF.